This TCR beta chain was documented in a study of T cell repertoires in cytomegalovirus infection. Overall study context: Matching HLA type, along with CMV infection, was indicated by public TCR beta signatures. General study results and limits: Identification of carriers of CMV plus the relevant HLA was achieved through cumulative public TCR beta family frequency.

TCRdb used MiXCR to reprocess the reads, holding one entry per CDR3 protein. Here the sample spans some 700,000 distinct CDR3 sequences, approximately 34% being singletons. This CDR3 spans 12 amino acids. V was pared by 1 base and J by 14 bases, with 14 bases between. A word on this clonotype: What it recognizes is unknown.

The receptor comes from a human donor in good health (CMV status not recorded). Some clones in this sample may be carry-over from other donors' samples. Material for sequencing was PBMCs. V gene TRBV12-3 or TRBV12-4 combines with J gene TRBJ1-2; D not certain. The CDR3 sequence: CASSLGDPVLTF. Here the CDR3 DNA reads TGTGCCAGCAGTTTAGGTGACCCAGTATTAACCTTC.